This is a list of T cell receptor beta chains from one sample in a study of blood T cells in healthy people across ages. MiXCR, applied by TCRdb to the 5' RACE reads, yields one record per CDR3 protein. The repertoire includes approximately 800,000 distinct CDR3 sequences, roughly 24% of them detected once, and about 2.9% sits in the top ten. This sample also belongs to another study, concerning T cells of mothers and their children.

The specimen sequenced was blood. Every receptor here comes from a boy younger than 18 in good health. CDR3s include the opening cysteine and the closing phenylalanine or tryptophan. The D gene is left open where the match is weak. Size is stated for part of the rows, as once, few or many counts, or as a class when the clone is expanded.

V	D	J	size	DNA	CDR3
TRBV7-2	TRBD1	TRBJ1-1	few	TGTGCCAGCAGCCGCAGACAGGGAGGCACTGAAGCTTTCTTT	CASSRRQGGTEAFF
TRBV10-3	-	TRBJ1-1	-	TGTGCCATCAGTGGAGGGGGGGTTCCCACTGAAGCTTTCTTT	CAISGGGVPTEAFF
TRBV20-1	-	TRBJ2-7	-	TGCAGTGCAAACAGGCTAGGCGAGCAGTACTTC	CSANRLGEQYF
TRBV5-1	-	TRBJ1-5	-	TGCGCCAGCGCCTCACAGGGTGGTCAGCCCCAGCATTTT	CASASQGGQPQHF
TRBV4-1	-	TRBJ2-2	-	TGCGCCAGCAGCCAAGCGCCCGCGTCGAGCACCGGGGAGCTGTTTTTT	CASSQAPASSTGELFF
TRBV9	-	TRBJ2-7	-	TGTGCCAGCAGCCAAGGGTCGGGGGCTGAGGCCAGCCCCTCCTACGAGCAGTACTTC	CASSQGSGAEASPSYEQYF
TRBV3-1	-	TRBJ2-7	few	TGTGCCAGCAGCCAACGACTAGGCAGCGAGCAGTACTTC	CASSQRLGSEQYF
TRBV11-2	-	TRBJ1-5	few	TGTGCCAGCAGCTTGGGGCAGTTTCCCAATCAGCCCCAGCATTTT	CASSLGQFPNQPQHF
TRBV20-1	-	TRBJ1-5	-	TGCAGTGCTAGAGATGCCTCCTCAATGAGTCAGCCCCAGCATTTT	CSARDASSMSQPQHF
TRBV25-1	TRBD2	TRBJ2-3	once	TGTGCCAGCAGTGACGCGGGGGAGAGCCCTCATACGCAGTATTTT	CASSDAGESPHTQYF
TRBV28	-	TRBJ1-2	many	TGTGCCAGCAGAACAACGGGGCGCGATGGCTACACCTTC	CASRTTGRDGYTF
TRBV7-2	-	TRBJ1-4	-	TGTGCCAGCAGTCGTGGGGGAGGGTTAAACGAAAAACTGTTTTTT	CASSRGGGLNEKLFF
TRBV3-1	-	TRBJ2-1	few	TGTGCCAGCAGCCAAGCCGGACTAACCTACAATGAGCAGTTCTTC	CASSQAGLTYNEQFF
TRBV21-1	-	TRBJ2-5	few	TGTGCCAGCAGCTCCCCCGGGGAGGGACTAGCGGGGGAGCAAGAGACCCAGTACTTC	CASSSPGEGLAGEQETQYF
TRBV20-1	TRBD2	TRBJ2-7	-	TGCAGTGCTAGAGTAGCGGGGGGCTACGAGCAGTACTTC	CSARVAGGYEQYF
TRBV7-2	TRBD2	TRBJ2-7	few	TGTGCCAGCAGCTCCACCCCGACTAGCAGTCCCTACGAGCAGTACTTC	CASSSTPTSSPYEQYF
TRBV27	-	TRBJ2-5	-	TGTGCCAGCTCCGGGTACTCAGGGGCCCAAGAGACCCAGTACTTC	CASSGYSGAQETQYF
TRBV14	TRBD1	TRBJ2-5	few	TGTGCCAGCAGCCAGGGACAGGCCCAAGAGACCCAGTACTTC	CASSQGQAQETQYF
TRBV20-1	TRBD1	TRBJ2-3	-	TGCAGTGCTAGAGGTCGTGGGGACAGGGATAGCACAGATACGCAGTATTTT	CSARGRGDRDSTDTQYF
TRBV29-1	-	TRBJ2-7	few	TGCAGCGTTGAAGAGGATTTAGGAGGGTACGAGCAGTACTTC	CSVEEDLGGYEQYF
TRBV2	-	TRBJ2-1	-	TGTGCCAGCAGTGAGCGCGACTTTTGGCAGTTCTTC	CASSERDFWQFF
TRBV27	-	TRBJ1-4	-	TGTGCCAGCAGTGGGGGGGTTGCAGGCCCTAATGAAAAACTGTTTTTT	CASSGGVAGPNEKLFF
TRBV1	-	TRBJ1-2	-	TGCACCAGCAGCCGGAGGGATTCTAACTATGGCTACACCTTC	CTSSRRDSNYGYTF
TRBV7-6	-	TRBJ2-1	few	TGTGCCAGCAGCCCCCTGGACTGGGCCAACAATGAGCAGTTCTTC	CASSPLDWANNEQFF
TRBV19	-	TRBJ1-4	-	TGTGCCAGTAGTATTGTGGTCGAGGGGAAACTGTTTTTT	CASSIVVEGKLFF
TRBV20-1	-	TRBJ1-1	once	TGCAGTGCCATGCGGGGCACTGAAGCTTTCTTT	CSAMRGTEAFF
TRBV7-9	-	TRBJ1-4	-	TGTGCCAGCGGACGGAGTAATGAAAAACTGTTTTTT	CASGRSNEKLFF